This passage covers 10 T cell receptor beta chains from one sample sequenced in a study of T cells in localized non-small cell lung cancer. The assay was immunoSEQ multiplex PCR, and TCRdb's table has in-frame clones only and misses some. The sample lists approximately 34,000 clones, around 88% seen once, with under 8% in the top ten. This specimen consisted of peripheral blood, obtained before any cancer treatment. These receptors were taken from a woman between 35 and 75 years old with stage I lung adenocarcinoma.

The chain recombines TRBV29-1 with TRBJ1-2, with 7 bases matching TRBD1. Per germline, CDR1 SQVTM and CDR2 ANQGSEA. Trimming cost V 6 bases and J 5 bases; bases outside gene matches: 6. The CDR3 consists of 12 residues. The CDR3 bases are TGCAGCGTGGCCGGGACAGATTATGGCTACACCTTC. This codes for CSVAGTDYGYTF.

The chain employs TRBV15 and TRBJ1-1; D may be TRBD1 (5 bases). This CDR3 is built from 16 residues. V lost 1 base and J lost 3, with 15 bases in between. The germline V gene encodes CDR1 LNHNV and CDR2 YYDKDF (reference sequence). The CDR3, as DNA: TGTGCCACCAGCAGAGGAGTAGGGGAAGGGGACACTGAAGCTTTCTTT. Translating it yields CATSRGVGEGDTEAFF. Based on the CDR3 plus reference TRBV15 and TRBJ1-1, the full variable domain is DAMVIQNPRYQVTQFGKPVTLSCSQTLNHNVMYWYQQKSSQAPKLLFHYYDKDFNNEADTPDNFQSRRPNTSFCFLDIRSPGLGDTAMYLCATSRGVGEGDTEAFFGQGTRLTVV.

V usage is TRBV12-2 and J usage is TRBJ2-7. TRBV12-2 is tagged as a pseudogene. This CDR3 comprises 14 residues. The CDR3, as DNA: TGTGCAAGTCGCTTAGCGCCAGGGAGCGACGAGCAGTACTTC. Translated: CASRLAPGSDEQYF.

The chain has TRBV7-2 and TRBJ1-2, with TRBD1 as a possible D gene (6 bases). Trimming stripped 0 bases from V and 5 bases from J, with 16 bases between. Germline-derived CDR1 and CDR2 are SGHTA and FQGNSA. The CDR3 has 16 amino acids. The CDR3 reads CASSLAGAGEGYGYTF. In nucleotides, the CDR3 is TGTGCCAGCAGCTTAGCTGGTGCAGGGGAGGGATATGGCTACACCTTC.

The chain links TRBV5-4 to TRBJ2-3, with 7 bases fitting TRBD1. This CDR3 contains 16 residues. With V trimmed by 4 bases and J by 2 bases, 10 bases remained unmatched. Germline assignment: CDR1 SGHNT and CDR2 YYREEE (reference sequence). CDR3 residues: CASSSPGRGHTDTQYF. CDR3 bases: TGTGCCAGCAGCAGTCCCGGTAGGGGGCACACAGATACGCAGTATTTT.

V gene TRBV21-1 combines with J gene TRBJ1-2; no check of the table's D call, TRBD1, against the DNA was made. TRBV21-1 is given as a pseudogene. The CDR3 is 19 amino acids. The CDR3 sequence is CASSKAPLRNRSGVHGYTF. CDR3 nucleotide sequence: TGTGCCAGCAGCAAAGCCCCCCTTAGGAACAGGTCGGGTGTCCATGGCTACACCTTC.

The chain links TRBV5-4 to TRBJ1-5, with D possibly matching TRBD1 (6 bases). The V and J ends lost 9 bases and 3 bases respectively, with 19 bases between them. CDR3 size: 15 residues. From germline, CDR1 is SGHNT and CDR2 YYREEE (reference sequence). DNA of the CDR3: TGTGCCACCACGACAGGAGGGGGGATCAATCAGCCCCAGCATTTT. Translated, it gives CATTTGGGINQPQHF.

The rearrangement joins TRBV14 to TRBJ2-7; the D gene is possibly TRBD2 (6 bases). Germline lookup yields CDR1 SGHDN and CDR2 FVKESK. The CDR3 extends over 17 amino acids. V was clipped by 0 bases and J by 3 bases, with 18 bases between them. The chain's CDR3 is CASSQEGPRGGGYEQYF. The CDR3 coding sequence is TGTGCCAGCAGCCAAGAAGGTCCTCGTGGGGGAGGCTACGAGCAGTACTTC. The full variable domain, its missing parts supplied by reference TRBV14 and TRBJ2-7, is EAGVTQFPSHSVIEKGQTVTLRCDPISGHDNLYWYRRVMGKEIKFLLHFVKESKQDESGMPNNRFLAERTGGTYSTLKVQPAELEDSGVYFCASSQEGPRGGGYEQYFGPGTRLTVT.

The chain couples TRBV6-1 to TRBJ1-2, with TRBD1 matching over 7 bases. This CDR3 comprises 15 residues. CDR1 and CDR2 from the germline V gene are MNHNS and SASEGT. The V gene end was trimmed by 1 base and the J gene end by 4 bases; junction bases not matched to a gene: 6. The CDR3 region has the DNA TGTGCCAGCAGTGAAGGCCTCGGGACAGTCTATGGCTACACCTTC. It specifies CASSEGLGTVYGYTF.

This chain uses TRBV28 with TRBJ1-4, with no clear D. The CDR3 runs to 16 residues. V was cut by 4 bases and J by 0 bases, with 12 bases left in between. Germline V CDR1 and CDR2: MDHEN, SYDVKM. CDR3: CASSWGGTTTNEKLFF. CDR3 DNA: TGTGCCAGCAGTTGGGGTGGCACCACAACTAATGAAAAACTGTTTTTT.